Below are 12 T cell receptor beta chains sequenced from a single sample in a study of blood T cell repertoires in COVID-19. TCRdb's table, derived via immunoSEQ multiplex PCR, lists solely in-frame clones and lacks some. The sample contains about 47,000 clones, 70% to 90% of which appear only once. The specimen was peripheral blood. The receptors derive from a man aged 45-65 years with active COVID-19.

The DNA of the CDR3 is TGTGCCAGCAGTTTCGGGACAAGTACTAGCACAGATACGCAGTATTTT. Translated, it gives CASSFGTSTSTDTQYF. The chain carries TRBV27 and TRBJ2-3, with D possibly TRBD1 on 6 matching bases. This CDR3 is built from 16 residues. Germline values: CDR1 MNHEY, CDR2 SMNVEV (reference sequence). V lost 3 bases and J lost 0, with 13 bases in between.

The V gene is TRBV5-4, the J gene TRBJ2-1; 10 bases align to TRBD1. The CDR3 length is 16 residues. The J segment lost 7 bases and the V segment lost 0 bases, leaving 7 bases of the junction unmatched. Germline loops: CDR1 SGHNT, CDR2 YYREEE (reference sequence). CDR3 sequence reads: CASSLGGTGVGNEQFF. In nucleotides, the CDR3 is TGTGCCAGCAGCTTGGGGGGGACAGGGGTTGGAAATGAGCAGTTCTTC. Full variable domain (rest looked up from reference TRBV5-4 and TRBJ2-1): ETGVTQSPTHLIKTRGQQVTLRCSSQSGHNTVSWYQQALGQGPQFIFQYYREEENGRGNFPPRFSGLQFPNYSSELNVNALELDDSALYLCASSLGGTGVGNEQFFGPGTRLTVL.

The rearrangement uses TRBV24-1 and TRBJ1-1; D is ambiguous. The CDR3 length is 21 residues. Trimming took 1 base from V and 3 from J, leaving 29 bases between them. Germline CDR1 is KGHDR and CDR2 is SFDVKD. The CDR3 here is CATSDLRCPEGGRRADTEAFF. The CDR3 DNA is TGTGCCACCAGTGATTTAAGATGCCCTGAGGGAGGACGTAGGGCGGACACTGAAGCTTTCTTT.

This rearrangement joins TRBV6-2 or TRBV6-3 to TRBJ2-1; 10 bases are a match to TRBD2. The V and J ends lost 5 bases and 4 bases, in that order; junction bases with no gene match: 8. CDR1 and CDR2 from the germline V gene are MNHEY and SVGEGT. This CDR3 has 16 residues. The CDR3 DNA sequence: TGTGCCAGCAGTGGCCAACTAGCGGGGAGTTACAATGAGCAGTTCTTC. Its translation: CASSGQLAGSYNEQFF.

V gene TRBV2 combines with J gene TRBJ1-2, with a tentative D call TRBD1 (6 bases). Germline CDR1 reads SNHLY; CDR2 reads FYNNEI. This CDR3 has 12 residues. V was trimmed by 7 bases and J by 2 bases, leaving 8 bases between them. The CDR3 reads CASKGQNYGYTF. The DNA of the CDR3 is TGTGCCAGCAAGGGACAAAACTATGGCTACACCTTC.

The rearrangement joins TRBV3-1 (or the pseudogene TRBV3-2) to TRBJ1-3; no definite D call. Trimming cost V 1 base and J 4 bases, with 5 bases left between them. From germline, CDR1 is LGHDT and CDR2 YNNKEL (reference sequence). The CDR3 has 13 residues. The CDR3 loop reads CASSQVMGNTIYF. CDR3 sequence (DNA): TGTGCCAGCAGCCAAGTAATGGGAAACACCATATATTTT.

The V call is TRBV19, the J call TRBJ1-2; D is ambiguous. The germline CDR1 and CDR2 sequences are LNHDA and SQIVND (reference sequence). The CDR3 extends over 16 amino acids. V lost 5 bases, J lost 1 base, and 17 bases lay in between. CDR3 region: CASSPNREPRNYGYTF. As DNA, the CDR3 is TGTGCCAGTAGTCCAAACCGGGAGCCTCGTAACTATGGCTACACCTTC.

This rearrangement joins TRBV19 to TRBJ2-3, with D possibly matching TRBD1 (6 bases). Germline values: CDR1 LNHDA, CDR2 SQIVND (reference sequence). The CDR3 is 15 residues long. The V gene lost 8 bases and the J gene lost 1 base, with 16 bases spanning the gap. The CDR3 DNA reads as TGTGCCAGTTCCTTACAGGGCCATCGCACAGATACGCAGTATTTT. It yields the protein CASSLQGHRTDTQYF.

The genes are TRBV5-1 and TRBJ2-3; 7 bases fit TRBD2. The J segment lost 5 bases and the V segment lost 4 bases, leaving 7 bases of the junction unmatched. The CDR3 runs 14 residues. The germline CDR1 and CDR2 sequences are SGHRS and YFSETQ. The CDR3 loop reads CASSQSTSVDTQYF. The CDR3 DNA follows: TGCGCCAGCAGCCAAAGTACTAGCGTAGATACGCAGTATTTT.

This clone was seen a single time. The chain recombines TRBV5-1 with TRBJ2-1; weak D call: TRBD2 (8 bases). Trimming shortened V by 1 base and J by 4 bases, and 21 bases separated the two germline ends. The CDR3 has 18 residues. Per the germline V gene, CDR1 is SGHRS and CDR2 is YFSETQ. The CDR3 nucleotides are TGCGCCAGCAGCTTGAGTGCCGGGGTAGCGGGACAGTACAATGAGCAGTTCTTC. Encoded protein: CASSLSAGVAGQYNEQFF.

This sequence joins TRBV10-3 and TRBJ2-1, with 9 bases identical to TRBD2. CDR3 length: 15 amino acids. V was pared by 6 bases and J by 4 bases, with 7 bases of the junction left unmatched. Germline CDR1 and CDR2: ENHRY and SYGVKD. The CDR3 nucleotides are TGTGCCATCAGGGTAACTAGCGGGCCATACAATGAGCAGTTCTTC. Its protein is CAIRVTSGPYNEQFF.

The chain is built from TRBV5-1 and TRBJ2-1, with D perhaps matching TRBD1 (5 bases). The CDR3 sequence is 19 residues long. V shed 1 base and J shed 4 bases, with 24 bases lying between them. Germline V gene sequence: CDR1 SGHRS, CDR2 YFSETQ. CDR3 sequence (DNA): TGCGCCAGCAGCTTGAACGCCGGCGCAGGGTGGGTTGGGTACAATGAGCAGTTCTTC. Residues: CASSLNAGAGWVGYNEQFF.